The sequence of this TCR beta chain was determined in a study of post-analysis software for immune sequencing data. In the study overall: Disease courses included relapsing-remitting, secondary progressive and progressive-relapsing multiple sclerosis. General study results and limits: Strong co-clustering by F measure was evident for samples that had been prepared in the same batch. Controls showed significantly higher normalized Chao1 diversity than did multiple sclerosis patients.

About this clonotype: The antigen is not known.

Libraries were made from TCR beta cDNA, and they carried unique molecular identifiers. Between roughly 1 and 10 million T cells gave rise to a few hundred thousand cDNA molecules. TCRdb itself ran the PCR reads through MiXCR, one entry per CDR3 protein. The sample has approximately 770,000 distinct CDR3 sequences, around 46% seen once. This clonotype originated in a girl aged 10 to 17 with multiple sclerosis. The specimen was blood.

This chain's CDR3 is CASSPPGRRDGEQFF. The CDR3 region has the DNA TGTGCCAGCAGCCCACCGGGGCGGAGAGACGGTGAGCAGTTCTTC. The genes are TRBV7-9 and TRBJ2-1; D is perhaps TRBD1 or TRBD2 (5 bases each). V lost 5 bases and J lost 9, with 20 bases in between. CDR3 size: 15 residues. Germline V gene sequence: CDR1 SEHNR, CDR2 FQNEAQ (reference sequence).